What follows are 27 T cell receptor beta chains derived from one specimen sequenced in a study of blood T cell repertoires in COVID-19. Libraries were prepared by immunoSEQ multiplex PCR; TCRdb keeps only in-frame clonotypes and omits some of them. The sample has fewer than 300,000 clones; over 70% are singletons. Sequencing was done on a sample of peripheral blood. The receptors originated from a human donor in a cohort sampled during active COVID-19.

Of note for this clone: Other DNA sequences in this sample translate to the same CDR3. The V and J genes are TRBV7-2 and TRBJ2-5, with D maybe TRBD2 (7 bases). With 0 bases removed from V and 5 bases from J, the gap between germline ends came to 10 bases. This CDR3 is 14 amino acids long. CDR1 is SGHTA and CDR2 is FQGNSA in the germline V gene. CDR3 sequence reads: CASSLAGRGETQYF. The CDR3 DNA sequence: TGTGCCAGCAGCTTAGCGGGGAGGGGGGAGACCCAGTACTTC.

This clone came up a few times. The rearrangement joins TRBV27 to TRBJ2-2, with D perhaps TRBD1 (5 bases). The CDR3 extends over 12 amino acids. The V gene's germline CDR1 is MNHEY and CDR2 SMNVEV (reference sequence). V was shortened by 8 bases and J by 13 bases, with 17 bases between the two germline ends. CDR3 DNA sequence: TGTGCCAGCTCGGACCGTCAGGGTCCGCTGTTTTTT. It encodes CASSDRQGPLFF.

The rearrangement links TRBV5-4 to TRBJ2-5; D is perhaps TRBD1 (5 bases). V lost 3 bases and J 1 base, leaving 7 bases between the germline ends. Germline V gene sequence: CDR1 SGHNT, CDR2 YYREEE (reference sequence). This CDR3 is 13 amino acids long. This CDR3 reads CASSSQAQETQYF. The DNA of the CDR3 is TGTGCCAGCAGCTCACAGGCCCAAGAGACCCAGTACTTC.

The V call is TRBV7-2, the J call TRBJ1-5, with D possibly being TRBD1 (6 bases). The CDR3 contains 14 residues. Germline CDR1 SGHTA, CDR2 FQGNSA. V gave up 5 bases and J gave up 3 bases, with 11 bases separating them. The CDR3 region is CASSADSYNQPQHF. CDR3 nucleotide sequence: TGTGCCAGCAGCGCGGACAGTTACAATCAGCCCCAGCATTTT.

This chain joins TRBV7-9 and TRBJ1-2, with 8 nucleotides matching TRBD1. The CDR3 has 17 amino acids. Germline V gives CDR1 SEHNR, CDR2 FQNEAQ (reference sequence). The trim removed 5 bases at V and 8 bases at J, leaving 19 bases unmatched. The CDR3 loop reads CASSQRIIGTGREGYTF. CDR3 bases: TGTGCCAGCAGCCAGCGTATAATTGGGACAGGACGGGAGGGCTACACCTTC.

The rearrangement joins TRBV27 to TRBJ2-1, with 15 bases aligning to TRBD2. Germline CDR1 MNHEY, CDR2 SMNVEV (reference sequence). With 7 bases clipped from V and 7 bases from J, the junction kept 5 bases outside the gene matches. CDR3 length: 15 amino acids. The CDR3 DNA follows: TGTGCCAGCACCCCCGGGACTAGCGGGAGGAATGAGCAGTTCTTC. This translates into CASTPGTSGRNEQFF.

The gene calls are TRBV28 and TRBJ1-3; TRBD1 is a possible D gene (5 bases). In germline, CDR1 is MDHEN, CDR2 SYDVKM. This CDR3 has 16 residues. V lost 5 bases, J lost 0 bases, and 14 bases lay in between. The CDR3: CASSTSTEPSGNTIYF. The CDR3 region has the DNA TGTGCCAGCAGTACCTCGACAGAGCCCTCTGGAAACACCATATATTTT.

V and J are TRBV19 and TRBJ2-1; tentative D call: TRBD2 (6 bases). Germline V gives CDR1 LNHDA, CDR2 SQIVND (reference sequence). CDR3 length: 15 residues. The V and J ends lost 5 bases and 5 bases respectively, with 16 bases between them. CDR3 in DNA: TGTGCCAGTAGTCCCAAGGTCGGGGGAAACAATGAGCAGTTCTTC. Translated: CASSPKVGGNNEQFF. Supplemented by reference TRBV19 and TRBJ2-1, the full variable domain reads DGGITQSPKYLFRKEGQNVTLSCEQNLNHDAMYWYRQDPGQGLRLIYYSQIVNDFQKGDIAEGYSVSREKKESFPLTVTSAQKNPTAFYLCASSPKVGGNNEQFFGPGTRLTVL.

V is TRBV27 and J is TRBJ2-3; no definite D call. The CDR3 length is 16 residues. Trimming pared 2 bases from V and 1 base from J, leaving 13 bases between. From germline, CDR1 is MNHEY and CDR2 SMNVEV (reference sequence). CDR3 nucleotide sequence: TGTGCCAGCAGTTTAACCCCTGGTGGAGGCACAGATACGCAGTATTTT. It translates to CASSLTPGGGTDTQYF.

The rearrangement uses TRBV3-1 (or the pseudogene TRBV3-2) and TRBJ1-1, with 7 bases aligning to TRBD1. Germline CDR1 LGHDT, CDR2 YNNKEL (reference sequence). Trimming removed 0 bases from V and 9 bases from J; junction bases left unmatched: 7. The CDR3 covers 14 residues. The CDR3 DNA reads TGTGCCAGCAGCCAAGAGGAGGGGGCCGTAAAAGCTTTCTTT. Encoded protein: CASSQEEGAVKAFF.

CDR3 coding DNA: TGTGCCAGCAGTTACTGGGGCGGAAATGAGCAGTTCTTC. This gives the protein CASSYWGGNEQFF. The genes are TRBV6-6 and TRBJ2-1; TRBD1 is a possible D gene (5 bases). The V gene's germline CDR1 is MNHNY and CDR2 SVGAGI (reference sequence). With 1 base removed from V and 7 bases from J, the gap between germline ends came to 8 bases. The CDR3 consists of 13 residues.

The chain uses TRBV2 and TRBJ1-6; the D gene is possibly TRBD1 (6 bases). Trimming took 3 bases from V and 8 from J, leaving 14 bases between them. The CDR3 runs 15 residues. From germline, CDR1 is SNHLY and CDR2 FYNNEI. The CDR3 nucleotides are TGTGCCAGCAGTGACAGGGGTCTACCTTATTCACCCCTCCACTTT. Encoded protein: CASSDRGLPYSPLHF.

The chain uses TRBV12-5 and TRBJ1-1; 7 bases map to TRBD1. This CDR3 has 16 amino acids. V lost 2 bases to trimming and J lost 6 bases; unmatched junction nucleotides: 12. The germline V gene encodes CDR1 LGHNT and CDR2 FRNRAP. This CDR3 is CASGLILTGSRAEAFF. In DNA, the CDR3 is TGTGCTAGTGGTTTGATACTGACAGGGTCGAGGGCTGAAGCTTTCTTT.

V gene TRBV2 combines with J gene TRBJ1-2; D may be TRBD1 (5 bases). The V gene lost 7 bases and the J gene lost 8 bases, with 14 bases spanning the gap. The CDR3 runs to 12 residues. The V gene's germline CDR1 is SNHLY and CDR2 FYNNEI. The CDR3 here is CASMREAGGYTF. The CDR3 nucleotides read TGTGCCAGCATGAGGGAGGCAGGGGGCTACACCTTC. The full variable domain, its missing parts supplied by reference TRBV2 and TRBJ1-2, is EPEVTQTPSHQVTQMGQEVILRCVPISNHLYFYWYRQILGQKVEFLVSFYNNEISEKSEIFDDQFSVERPDGSNFTLKIRSTKLEDSAMYFCASMREAGGYTFGSGTRLTVV.

The chain recombines TRBV28 with TRBJ2-5; D might be TRBD2 (7 bases). Germline loops: CDR1 MDHEN, CDR2 SYDVKM. CDR3 length equals 17 residues. V lost 2 bases and J lost 5, with 21 bases in between. For the CDR3, the DNA is TGTGCCAGCAGTTTAAACCCCCCGAGGGGGGGGCGGGAGACCCAGTACTTC. It yields the protein CASSLNPPRGGRETQYF.

In nucleotides, the CDR3 is TGTGCCAGCGGATCTAGCGGGGCACTCTTAGGGGCCAACGTCCTGACTTTC. Translation: CASGSSGALLGANVLTF. This rearrangement joins TRBV25-1 to TRBJ2-6, with 9 bases that match TRBD2. The V segment lost 8 bases and the J segment 4 bases; nucleotides outside the gene matches: 12. The germline CDR1 and CDR2 sequences are MGHDK and SYGVNS. The length of the CDR3 is 17 residues.

V is TRBV19 and J is TRBJ2-3; D perhaps matches TRBD1 (5 bases). The CDR3 runs 16 residues. Germline V gene data show CDR1 as LNHDA and CDR2 as SQIVND (reference sequence). The V gene lost 4 bases and the J gene lost 0 bases, with 14 bases spanning the gap. CDR3: CASSTQGTPSTDTQYF. The CDR3 nucleotides read TGTGCCAGTAGTACTCAGGGTACCCCAAGCACAGATACGCAGTATTTT. Together with reference TRBV19 and TRBJ2-3, the CDR3 gives the full variable domain: DGGITQSPKYLFRKEGQNVTLSCEQNLNHDAMYWYRQDPGQGLRLIYYSQIVNDFQKGDIAEGYSVSREKKESFPLTVTSAQKNPTAFYLCASSTQGTPSTDTQYFGPGTRLTVL.

The J gene is TRBJ1-4, the V gene TRBV28; D is uncertain. V was clipped by 1 base and J by 5 bases, with 17 bases between them. Germline CDR1 and CDR2: MDHEN and SYDVKM. The CDR3 runs to 17 residues. The CDR3 DNA sequence: TGTGCCAGCAGTTTATATCGGAGAGGGCGACCGAATGAAAAACTGTTTTTT. Residues: CASSLYRRGRPNEKLFF.

This chain uses TRBV6-1 with TRBJ1-2; D is undetermined. CDR1 is MNHNS, CDR2 SASEGT, per germline. Trimming pared 3 bases from V and 2 bases from J, leaving 4 bases between. This CDR3 comprises 12 residues. The CDR3 nucleotides are TGTGCCAGCAGTGACGTAAACTATGGCTACACCTTC. It is translated as CASSDVNYGYTF.

This clone was counted once. The gene calls are TRBV27 and TRBJ2-2; 7 bases map to TRBD1. After removal of 7 bases from V and 2 bases from J, the junction contained 7 bases not matched to a gene. The CDR3 extends over 15 amino acids. Germline V gene sequence: CDR1 MNHEY, CDR2 SMNVEV (reference sequence). For the CDR3, the DNA is TGTGCCAGCACCTCAGACAGGGCTAACACCGGGGAGCTGTTTTTT. As protein: CASTSDRANTGELFF.

The chain combines TRBV28 with TRBJ2-7; 7 bases are shared with TRBD2. CDR1 MDHEN and CDR2 SYDVKM come from the germline V gene. The CDR3 is 14 residues long. The V segment lost 7 bases and the J segment 2 bases; nucleotides outside the gene matches: 8. CDR3 in amino acids: CASTRGTKTYEQYF. As DNA, the CDR3 is TGTGCCAGCACCCGAGGGACTAAGACCTACGAGCAGTACTTC. The full variable domain, its missing parts supplied by reference TRBV28 and TRBJ2-7, is DVKVTQSSRYLVKRTGEKVFLECVQDMDHENMFWYRQDPGLGLRLIYFSYDVKMKEKGDIPEGYSVSREKKERFSLILESASTNQTSMYLCASTRGTKTYEQYFGPGTRLTVT.

The chain links TRBV11-3 to TRBJ2-7, with no clear D. This CDR3 spans 16 amino acids. The V end was cut by 3 bases, the J end by 4 bases, with 19 bases between. The germline V gene has CDR1 SGHNT and CDR2 YENEEA. The CDR3 coding sequence is TGTGCCAGCAGCTTTCGATGGGCCCCCATTACGTACGAGCAGTACTTC. Amino acid sequence: CASSFRWAPITYEQYF. Full variable domain (outside the CDR3, taken from reference TRBV11-3 and TRBJ2-7): EAGVVQSPRYKIIEKKQPVAFWCNPISGHNTLYWYLQNLGQGPELLIRYENEEAVDDSQLPKDRFSAERLKGVDSTLKIQPAELGDSAVYLCASSFRWAPITYEQYFGPGTRLTVT.

This clone was counted a few times. The V gene is TRBV28, the J gene TRBJ2-7; D not resolved. V lost 7 bases, J lost 0 bases, and 16 bases lay in between. The germline V gene has CDR1 MDHEN and CDR2 SYDVKM. CDR3 length equals 15 residues. In DNA, the CDR3 is TGTGCCAGCACCCCAGTTACAGCAAACTCCTACGAGCAGTACTTC. Protein product: CASTPVTANSYEQYF.

This chain joins TRBV7-8 and TRBJ2-6, with TRBD1 matching 7 bases. V was clipped by 4 bases and J by 1 base; unmatched bases: 7. Germline V CDR1 and CDR2: SGHVS, FQNEAQ. The CDR3 sequence is 17 residues long. The CDR3 DNA reads as TGTGCCAGCAGCTCTAAAGACAGGGCTTCTGGGGCCAACGTCCTGACTTTC. The encoded protein is CASSSKDRASGANVLTF.

This clone showed up just a few times. This rearrangement joins TRBV5-4 to TRBJ2-3; TRBD2 matches 8 bases. This CDR3 has 17 amino acids. The germline CDR1 and CDR2 sequences are SGHNT and YYREEE (reference sequence). Trimming removed 3 bases from V and 3 bases from J; junction bases left unmatched: 12. CDR3 in DNA: TGTGCCAGCAGCTCCCAGGTGGGGACTAGGTCTACAGATACGCAGTATTTT. Protein sequence: CASSSQVGTRSTDTQYF.

The V gene is TRBV7-2, the J gene TRBJ2-1, with 7 bases fitting TRBD1. The CDR3 extends over 16 amino acids. V shed 2 bases, J shed 8 bases, and the junction held 12 bases outside the gene matches. In germline, CDR1 is SGHTA, CDR2 FQGNSA. DNA of the CDR3: TGTGCCAGCAGCTTATCTGAGGGACAGCCTTGGGATGAGCAGTTCTTC. Amino acids: CASSLSEGQPWDEQFF.

The chain is built from TRBV12-5 and TRBJ2-5; D perhaps matches TRBD2 (5 bases). V was clipped by 6 bases and J by 5 bases, with 10 bases between them. The length of the CDR3 is 12 residues. The germline V gene encodes CDR1 LGHNT and CDR2 FRNRAP. This CDR3 is CASGFSAETQYF. Written as DNA, the CDR3 is TGTGCTAGTGGATTTAGCGCGGAGACCCAGTACTTC.